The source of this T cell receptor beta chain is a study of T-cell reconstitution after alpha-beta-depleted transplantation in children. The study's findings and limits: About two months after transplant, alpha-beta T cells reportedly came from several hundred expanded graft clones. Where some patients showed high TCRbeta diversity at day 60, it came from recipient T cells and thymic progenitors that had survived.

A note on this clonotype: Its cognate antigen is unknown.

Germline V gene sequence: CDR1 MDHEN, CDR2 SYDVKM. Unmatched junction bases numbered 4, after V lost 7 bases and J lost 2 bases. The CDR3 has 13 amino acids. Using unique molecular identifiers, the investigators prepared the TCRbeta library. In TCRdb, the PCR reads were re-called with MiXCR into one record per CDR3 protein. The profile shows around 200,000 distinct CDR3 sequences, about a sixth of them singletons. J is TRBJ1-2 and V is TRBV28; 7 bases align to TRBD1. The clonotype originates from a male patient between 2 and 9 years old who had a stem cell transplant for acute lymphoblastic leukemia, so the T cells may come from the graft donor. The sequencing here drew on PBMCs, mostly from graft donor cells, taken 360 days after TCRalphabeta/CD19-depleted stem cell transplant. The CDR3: CASTIQGNYGYTF. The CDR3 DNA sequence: TGTGCCAGCACCATACAGGGGAACTATGGCTACACCTTC.